This passage covers 24 T cell receptor beta chains from one sample sequenced in a study of blood T cell repertoires in COVID-19. Here immunoSEQ multiplex PCR was the method, and the copy in TCRdb shows in-frame clones only, minus some. The sample shows under 300,000 clones, around 86% of them seen only once. Sequenced: PBMCs or T cells enriched from blood (not recorded which). These receptors were obtained from a woman between 35 and 50 years old who had recovered from COVID-19.

The chain recombines TRBV7-6 with TRBJ2-2; unclear D gene. There are 14 residues in the CDR3. The germline V gene encodes CDR1 SGHVS and CDR2 FNYEAQ. V lost 5 bases to trimming and J lost 3 bases, with 10 bases between them. The CDR3 bases are TGTGCCAGCAGCCTGACTCGATACACCGGGGAGCTGTTTTTT. It translates to CASSLTRYTGELFF.

The rearrangement links TRBV19 to TRBJ2-7, with D maybe TRBD1 (5 bases). Trimming removed 7 bases from V and 9 bases from J, with 19 bases in between. CDR1 is LNHDA, CDR2 SQIVND, per germline (reference sequence). This CDR3 contains 13 residues. The CDR3 DNA is TGTGCCAGTAACGAAGCGCAGGGATATGGGCAGTACTTC. Amino acids: CASNEAQGYGQYF.

The V and J genes are TRBV7-2 and TRBJ1-5; 10 bases are a match to TRBD1. CDR3 size: 17 residues. Trimming took 5 bases from V and 3 from J; bases not matched to a gene: 10. Germline V gene sequence: CDR1 SGHTA, CDR2 FQGNSA. CDR3 DNA: TGTGCCAGCAGCCTCCGGGACAGGGGTTATATCAATCAGCCCCAGCATTTT. It codes for CASSLRDRGYINQPQHF.

The CDR3 protein is CASSLLPGELFF. In nucleotides, the CDR3 is TGTGCCAGCAGTTTACTCCCCGGGGAGCTGTTTTTT. This sequence joins TRBV12-3 or TRBV12-4 and TRBJ2-2, with no clear D. The V gene lost 2 bases and the J gene lost 6 bases, with 4 bases spanning the gap. The CDR3 is 12 amino acids.

The chain recombines TRBV5-1 with TRBJ2-7, with no clear D. Trimming removed 4 bases from V and 3 bases from J, with 11 bases in between. The CDR3 totals 13 residues. The germline CDR1 and CDR2 sequences are SGHRS and YFSETQ. The CDR3 protein is CASSPVSGYEQYF. The CDR3 DNA reads TGCGCCAGCAGCCCCGTGAGTGGCTACGAGCAGTACTTC. The full variable domain, completed using reference TRBV5-1 and TRBJ2-7, is KAGVTQTPRYLIKTRGQQVTLSCSPISGHRSVSWYQQTPGQGLQFLFEYFSETQRNKGNFPGRFSGRQFSNSRSEMNVSTLELGDSALYLCASSPVSGYEQYFGPGTRLTVT.

The chain carries TRBV19 and TRBJ2-7; the D gene is possibly TRBD1 (6 bases). Germline CDR1 reads LNHDA; CDR2 reads SQIVND (reference sequence). The CDR3 runs to 14 residues. V was clipped by 5 bases and J by 2 bases, with 13 bases between them. CDR3 bases: TGTGCCAGTAGTGTTGCGACAGGCCCCTACGAGCAGTACTTC. This sequence encodes CASSVATGPYEQYF.

The gene calls are TRBV6-5 and TRBJ1-2; D unclear. CDR3 size: 13 residues. CDR1 and CDR2 from the germline V gene are MNHEY and SVGAGI. Trimming cost V 10 bases and J 4 bases, with 16 bases left between them. CDR3 bases: TGTGCCACCCATGGGTACGGGGTCTATGGCTACACCTTC. Amino acid sequence: CATHGYGVYGYTF.

To note about this clone: The sample carries other DNA sequences with the same CDR3. J is TRBJ2-1 and V is TRBV9; D not certain. Between the trimmed V and J ends, which lost 0 bases and 0 bases, there was a span of 4 bases. The CDR3 covers 14 residues. Germline CDR1 SGDLS, CDR2 YYNGEE. The CDR3 DNA is TGTGCCAGCAGCGTAGCCTCCTCCTACAATGAGCAGTTCTTC. Translation gives CASSVASSYNEQFF.

To note about this clone: The junction departs from the called germline gene at one end, perhaps through a read error. The V and J genes are TRBV5-1 and TRBJ1-1; D gene ambiguous. CDR3 length: 15 residues. CDR1 SGHRS and CDR2 YFSETQ come from the germline V gene. In DNA, the CDR3 is TGCGCCAGCACCTTGAGCGGGTCTTTGAACACTGAAGCTTTCTTT. Residues: CASTLSGSLNTEAFF.

This rearrangement joins TRBV5-1 to TRBJ2-3, with a weak D call TRBD1 (5 bases). Trimming shortened V by 1 base and J by 0 bases, and 12 bases separated the two germline ends. CDR1 is SGHRS and CDR2 is YFSETQ in the germline V gene. The CDR3 extends over 16 amino acids. Here the CDR3 reads CASSLFIQGSTDTQYF. The CDR3 DNA follows: TGCGCCAGCAGCTTGTTTATCCAGGGAAGCACAGATACGCAGTATTTT.

This sequence joins TRBV30 and TRBJ1-6; tentatively, D is TRBD1 (6 bases). The CDR3 loop spans 13 amino acids. Germline assignment: CDR1 GTSNPN and CDR2 SVGIG (reference sequence). V lost 6 bases and J lost 7, with 13 bases in between. The CDR3 DNA reads as TGTGCCTGTATGGGGGCAGCAAATTCACCCCTCCACTTT. Translation gives CACMGAANSPLHF.

The CDR3 bases are TGTGCCAGCAGGGGGTCTAGCGGGAGTGGCACAGATACGCAGTATTTT. It yields the protein CASRGSSGSGTDTQYF. The V call is TRBV27, the J call TRBJ2-3; TRBD2 matches 10 bases. There are 16 residues in the CDR3. J lost 1 base, V lost 6 bases, and 7 bases had no gene match. CDR1 and CDR2 (germline): MNHEY, SMNVEV (reference sequence).

This clone was picked up one time. The chain is built from TRBV11-2 and TRBJ2-7, with D perhaps TRBD2 (5 bases). The CDR3 is 16 residues long. Germline lookup yields CDR1 SGHAT and CDR2 FQNNGV. Trimming shortened V by 0 bases and J by 2 bases, and 14 bases separated the two germline ends. The CDR3 here is CASSLDLRARAYEQYF. CDR3 nucleotides: TGTGCCAGCAGCTTAGATCTCCGAGCGAGGGCCTACGAGCAGTACTTC.

V is TRBV7-9 and J is TRBJ1-3, with D unclear. With 3 bases removed from V and 2 bases from J, the gap between germline ends came to 5 bases. Per the germline V gene, CDR1 is SEHNR and CDR2 is FQNEAQ (reference sequence). CDR3 length: 13 amino acids. The CDR3 sequence: CASSFGAGNTIYF. The CDR3 region has the DNA TGTGCCAGCAGCTTTGGAGCTGGAAACACCATATATTTT.

The rearrangement links TRBV5-1 to TRBJ1-3, with D perhaps matching TRBD1 (6 bases). Per germline, CDR1 SGHRS and CDR2 YFSETQ. CDR3 length: 15 amino acids. V was trimmed by 2 bases and J by 2 bases, leaving 11 bases between them. The CDR3 protein is CASSFAGAAGNTIYF. As DNA, the CDR3 is TGCGCCAGCAGCTTCGCGGGGGCGGCTGGAAACACCATATATTTT. The full variable domain, with the rest looked up from reference TRBV5-1 and TRBJ1-3, is KAGVTQTPRYLIKTRGQQVTLSCSPISGHRSVSWYQQTPGQGLQFLFEYFSETQRNKGNFPGRFSGRQFSNSRSEMNVSTLELGDSALYLCASSFAGAAGNTIYFGEGSWLTVV.

This clone was found a few times. The chain links TRBV7-9 to TRBJ1-3; the match to TRBD1 covers 8 bases. Trimming at V came to 0 bases and at J to 2 bases, leaving 0 bases not matched to a gene. This CDR3 is 15 amino acids long. CDR1 and CDR2 from the germline V gene are SEHNR and FQNEAQ (reference sequence). CDR3 protein: CASSLAGQAGNTIYF. The CDR3 DNA follows: TGTGCCAGCAGCTTAGCGGGACAGGCTGGAAACACCATATATTTT.

Notes on this clone: Other DNA sequences from this sample encode an identical CDR3 as well. The chain combines TRBV30 with TRBJ2-5, with a possible D match to TRBD1 (5 bases). CDR3 size: 12 residues. CDR1 and CDR2 (germline): GTSNPN, SVGIG (reference sequence). V was clipped by 0 bases and J by 4 bases, with 6 bases between them. The CDR3 region has the DNA TGTGCCTGGAGTGTCCAGGGAGAGACCCAGTACTTC. Protein: CAWSVQGETQYF.

In this sample, this clone turned up a few times. The chain carries TRBV12-5 and TRBJ2-1; D remains unclear. The CDR3 runs 15 residues. In germline, CDR1 is LGHNT, CDR2 FRNRAP. V was shortened by 6 bases and J by 0 bases, with 12 bases between the two germline ends. As DNA, the CDR3 is TGTGCTAGTGGGATGAGGCGGTTCTCCTACAATGAGCAGTTCTTC. It specifies CASGMRRFSYNEQFF.

The genes are TRBV5-6 and TRBJ1-1; no clear D. Germline V gene sequence: CDR1 SGHDT, CDR2 YYEEEE. This CDR3 has 14 amino acids. V was trimmed by 0 bases and J by 2 bases, leaving 8 bases between them. CDR3 in DNA: TGTGCCAGCAGCTTGGACCAGGCCAACACTGAAGCTTTCTTT. Translated, it gives CASSLDQANTEAFF.

This clone appeared once. This rearrangement joins TRBV30 to TRBJ2-1, with D perhaps TRBD2 (6 bases). The CDR3 has 13 residues. The germline gives CDR1 GTSNPN, CDR2 SVGIG (reference sequence). Trimming shortened V by 1 base and J by 6 bases, and 10 bases separated the two germline ends. The CDR3 sequence: CAWSAGVINEQFF. CDR3 coding DNA: TGTGCCTGGAGTGCGGGAGTTATCAATGAGCAGTTCTTC.

The genes are TRBV4-1 and TRBJ1-2; weak D call: TRBD1 (5 bases). The CDR3 has 14 residues. With 4 bases removed from V and 2 bases from J, the gap between germline ends came to 11 bases. Per germline, CDR1 MGHRA and CDR2 YSYEKL. The CDR3 DNA sequence: TGCGCCAGCAGCCCCATTCAGGGCAACTATGGCTACACCTTC. Amino acid sequence: CASSPIQGNYGYTF.

The chain couples TRBV5-1 to TRBJ1-5; D may be TRBD1 (6 bases). Germline CDR1 SGHRS, CDR2 YFSETQ. The CDR3 covers 14 residues. V was trimmed by 4 bases and J by 3 bases, leaving 11 bases between them. The CDR3 is CASSATGINQPQHF. The CDR3 nucleotides are TGCGCCAGCAGCGCGACAGGTATCAATCAGCCCCAGCATTTT.

V usage is TRBV5-8 and J usage is TRBJ2-1; 7 bases are a match to TRBD2. The CDR3 has 19 residues. Germline loops: CDR1 SGHTS, CDR2 YDEGEE. V was clipped by 1 base and J by 5 bases; unmatched bases: 18. The CDR3, as DNA: TGTGCCAGCAGCTTGACTCTGTTGGTCGTGAGTGGGGGGGACAATGAGCAGTTCTTC. Protein sequence: CASSLTLLVVSGGDNEQFF.

This sequence joins TRBV2 and TRBJ1-2; D not resolved. Germline CDR1 SNHLY, CDR2 FYNNEI. V was trimmed by 3 bases and J by 4 bases, leaving 12 bases between them. The length of the CDR3 is 14 residues. DNA of the CDR3: TGTGCCAGCAGTGATGCTAGGCTCGGCTATGGCTACACCTTC. Encoded protein: CASSDARLGYGYTF.